One TCR beta chain is described in this entry. J was trimmed by 5 bases and V by 6 bases; bases with no gene match: 6. The CDR3 is 15 residues long. Per the germline V gene, CDR1 is LNHDA and CDR2 is SQIVND (reference sequence). Clones were sequenced by immunoSEQ multiplex PCR, and TCRdb holds only the in-frame ones, with some missing. This table has fewer than 50,000 clones, roughly three quarters appearing once. The data derive from a study of cytotoxic CD8 clonotypes in ibrutinib-treated CLL. This chain connects TRBV19 to TRBJ2-5, with 13 nucleotides matching TRBD2. Sequenced material: PBMCs, taken after 12 months of ibrutinib treatment. The receptor was derived from a human donor with chronic lymphocytic leukemia. The CDR3 DNA reads as TGTGCCAGTAGGAGGACTAGCGGGAGTACTGAGACCCAGTACTTC. It specifies CASRRTSGSTETQYF.